These 3 T cell receptor beta chains originate from one sample sequenced in a study of cytomegalovirus exposure and HLA in healthy donors. PCR primers comprised 60 Vbeta and 13 Jbeta primers. Sequenced by immunoSEQ multiplex PCR; TCRdb stores in-frame clones only, minus some. The sample lists under 200,000 clones, 70% to 80% seen once, with approximately 4.7% in the top ten. The sample comprised PBMCs. The receptors here all came from a woman in her 30s in good health and CMV-seropositive.

This clone was counted only a few times. V is TRBV4-2 and J is TRBJ1-1; 8 bases map to TRBD1. Losses at the gene ends were 0 bases for V and 0 bases for J; bases not matched to a gene: 15. Germline V CDR1 and CDR2: LGHNA, YNFKEQ. This CDR3 is built from 20 residues. CDR3 in DNA: TGTGCCAGCAGCCAAGACGGTGGGGACAGGTTGGTCAACCTGAACACTGAAGCTTTCTTT. This encodes CASSQDGGDRLVNLNTEAFF.

The chain recombines TRBV19 with TRBJ2-3; tentative D call: TRBD1 (6 bases). The CDR3 has 16 residues. The germline gives CDR1 LNHDA, CDR2 SQIVND (reference sequence). V gave up 9 bases and J gave up 3 bases, with 22 bases separating them. The CDR3 protein is CARNLQGVGWTDTQYF. CDR3 coding DNA: TGTGCCAGGAACTTACAGGGAGTCGGGTGGACAGATACGCAGTATTTT.

This clone has a single count. The chain uses TRBV4-3 and TRBJ2-2; maybe TRBD1 (6 bases). The CDR3 has 14 amino acids. Per germline, CDR1 LGHNA and CDR2 YSLEER. V was pared by 0 bases and J by 6 bases, with 8 bases between. This CDR3 is CASSQDEGAGELFF. The CDR3 nucleotides read TGCGCCAGCAGCCAAGATGAGGGGGCCGGGGAGCTGTTTTTT.